A single T cell receptor beta chain is shown here with its context. The sample originates from a study of PD-1 and CTLA-4 blockade in melanoma. CDR3 size: 12 residues. The germline CDR1 and CDR2 sequences are MNHEY and SVGAGI. V was trimmed by 6 bases and J by 6 bases, leaving 8 bases between them. Sequencing was performed with immunoSEQ multiplex PCR; in TCRdb, only in-frame clones are kept and a portion is missing. The profile covers roughly 21,000 clones, with around 89% appearing a single time and 7.8% taken by the ten largest. The material was CD8+ T cells from peripheral blood, obtained before anti-PD-1 treatment. The sequence was obtained from a human donor with melanoma. The genes are TRBV6-5 and TRBJ2-2; D gene ambiguous. CDR3 nucleotides: TGTGCCAGCAGACGGGTGGCCGGGGAGCTGTTTTTT. Translating gives CASRRVAGELFF.